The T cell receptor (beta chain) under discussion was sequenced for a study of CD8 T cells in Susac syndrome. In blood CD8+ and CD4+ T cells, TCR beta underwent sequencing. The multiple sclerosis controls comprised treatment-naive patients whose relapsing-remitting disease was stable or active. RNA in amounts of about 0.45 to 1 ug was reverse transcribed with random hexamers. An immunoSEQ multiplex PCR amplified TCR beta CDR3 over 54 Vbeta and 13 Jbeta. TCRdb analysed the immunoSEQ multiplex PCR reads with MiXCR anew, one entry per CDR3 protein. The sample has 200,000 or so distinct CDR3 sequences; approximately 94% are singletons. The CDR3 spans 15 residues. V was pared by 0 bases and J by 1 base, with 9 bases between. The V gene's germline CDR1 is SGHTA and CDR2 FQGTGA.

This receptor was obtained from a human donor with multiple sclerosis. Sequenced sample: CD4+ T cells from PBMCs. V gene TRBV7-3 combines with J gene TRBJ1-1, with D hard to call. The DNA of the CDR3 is TGTGCCAGCAGCTTAACCTGGGCCACGAACACTGAAGCTTTCTTT. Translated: CASSLTWATNTEAFF. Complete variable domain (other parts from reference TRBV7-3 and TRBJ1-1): GAGVSQTPSNKVTEKGKYVELRCDPISGHTALYWYRQSLGQGPEFLIYFQGTGAADDSGLPNDRFFAVRPEGSVSTLKIQRTERGDSAVYLCASSLTWATNTEAFFGQGTRLTVV.